The 27 T cell receptor beta chains below were found in one sample sequenced in a study of blood T cells in healthy people across ages. For the second PCR, which ran for about 7 to 11 cycles, a sample-barcoded 5' primer and a J-beta primer mix were used. One entry per CDR3 protein results from TCRdb running MiXCR on the 5' RACE reads. This table holds about 1.4 million distinct CDR3 sequences, around 59% found once. The source material was blood. The receptors shown here come from a young man in good health.

This clonotype turned up a few times. The V gene is TRBV7-2, the J gene TRBJ2-7; D might be TRBD2 (5 bases). Deletions cut 0 bases from V and 5 bases from J, with 11 bases between. The CDR3 extends over 14 amino acids. Per the germline V gene, CDR1 is SGHTA and CDR2 is FQGNSA. The CDR3 bases are TGTGCCAGCAGCTTAGCGCCTAGCCAGCACGAGCAGTACTTC. Translation gives CASSLAPSQHEQYF.

V and J are TRBV11-2 and TRBJ2-3; 12 positions agree with TRBD2. V trimming: 2 bases; J trimming: 0 bases; junction bases outside the gene matches: 6. CDR1 and CDR2 (germline): SGHAT, FQNNGV. The CDR3 is 18 amino acids. CDR3 in DNA: TGTGCCAGCAGCTTAACTACTAGCGGGGGGTCGAGCACAGATACGCAGTATTTT. It codes for CASSLTTSGGSSTDTQYF.

This clonotype came up once. The chain carries TRBV20-1 and TRBJ2-1; maybe TRBD1 (5 bases). The J call may be incorrect, as the DNA end agrees better with TRBJ2-7. This CDR3 is built from 14 residues. CDR1 is DFQATT and CDR2 is SNEGSKA in the germline V gene (reference sequence). CDR3 coding DNA: TGCAGTGCTAGCTCAGGGAACCCCTACAATGAGCAGTACTTC. This sequence encodes CSASSGNPYNEQYF.

The J gene is TRBJ2-5, the V gene TRBV4-3; no firm D call. The DNA end lines up better with TRBJ2-7; the J call may be wrong. Germline assignment: CDR1 LGHNA and CDR2 YSLEER. This CDR3 region has 13 residues. The CDR3 loop reads CASSQAYHYEQYF. In nucleotides, the CDR3 is TGCGCCAGCAGCCAGGCCTACCATTACGAGCAGTACTTC.

This chain joins TRBV4-1 and TRBJ2-7, with unresolved D. CDR1 is MGHRA, CDR2 YSYEKL, per germline. V dropped 0 bases and J dropped 6 bases, with 12 bases sitting between them. The CDR3 contains 14 residues. Here the CDR3 reads CASSQERVNGEQYF. Here the CDR3 DNA reads TGCGCCAGCAGCCAAGAACGTGTCAACGGCGAGCAGTACTTC.

This clonotype was recorded only once. The CDR3 here is CASSQVGLAGLSSYEQYF. The DNA for the CDR3 is TGCGCCAGCAGCCAAGTGGGACTAGCGGGACTAAGCTCCTACGAGCAGTACTTC. The chain joins TRBV4-1 to TRBJ2-7; 13 bases fit TRBD2. The CDR3 has 18 residues. Trimming took 1 base from V and 0 from J; bases not matched to a gene: 6. Per the germline V gene, CDR1 is MGHRA and CDR2 is YSYEKL.

This sequence joins TRBV6-6 and TRBJ1-4, with 7 bases that match TRBD1. The germline V gene encodes CDR1 MNHNY and CDR2 SVGAGI (reference sequence). The length of the CDR3 is 16 residues. The V gene end was trimmed by 4 bases and the J gene end by 1 base; junction bases not matched to a gene: 6. CDR3 DNA sequence: TGTGCCAGCAGTTTGGGGACAGAACGAACTAATGAAAAACTGTTTTTT. Its protein product is CASSLGTERTNEKLFF.

The chain is built from TRBV27 and TRBJ2-7; TRBD1 or TRBD2 may be the D gene (5 bases each). CDR3 length: 13 amino acids. Germline lookup yields CDR1 MNHEY and CDR2 SMNVEV (reference sequence). Trimming removed 3 bases at V and 6 bases at J, with 12 bases between. The CDR3 here is CASSFGPGLEQYF. The CDR3 DNA follows: TGTGCCAGCAGTTTCGGCCCGGGGCTCGAGCAGTACTTC.

The chain links TRBV29-1 to TRBJ2-5, with no clear D. Trimming shortened V by 6 bases and J by 1 base, and 6 bases separated the two germline ends. The CDR3 runs to 11 residues. CDR1 and CDR2 (germline): SQVTM, ANQGSEA. The CDR3 DNA reads as TGCAGCGTCGAGATCCAAGAGACCCAGTACTTC. Its protein product is CSVEIQETQYF.

The J gene is TRBJ2-3, the V gene TRBV13, with 12 positions matching TRBD2. Per germline, CDR1 PRHDT and CDR2 FYEKMQ (reference sequence). The CDR3 loop spans 16 amino acids. V lost 4 bases, J lost 4 bases, and 6 bases stayed unmatched. The CDR3 is CASSSRLAGVPDTQYF. The CDR3 DNA is TGTGCCAGCAGCTCAAGACTAGCGGGAGTCCCAGATACGCAGTATTTT.

The chain has TRBV12-3 or TRBV12-4 and TRBJ2-1; 7 nucleotides align to TRBD2. The CDR3 runs 11 residues. With 11 bases clipped from V and 4 bases from J, the junction kept 2 bases outside the gene matches. The CDR3 sequence: CAWGGYNEQFF. DNA of the CDR3: TGTGCCTGGGGGGGGTACAATGAGCAGTTCTTC.

J is TRBJ2-1 and V is TRBV7-6, with TRBD2 matching 12 bases. With 2 bases clipped from V and 6 bases from J, the junction kept 2 bases outside the gene matches. The CDR3 consists of 15 residues. Germline assignment: CDR1 SGHVS and CDR2 FNYEAQ. The CDR3 bases are TGTGCCAGCAGCTTACCGGGACTAGCGGGCAATGAGCAGTTCTTC. It is translated as CASSLPGLAGNEQFF. Full variable domain (missing parts from reference TRBV7-6 and TRBJ2-1): GAGVSQSPRYKVTKRGQDVALRCDPISGHVSLYWYRQALGQGPEFLTYFNYEAQQDKSGLPNDRFSAERPEGSISTLTIQRTEQRDSAMYRCASSLPGLAGNEQFFGPGTRLTVL.

This clonotype was recorded a few times. V gene TRBV27 combines with J gene TRBJ2-7; D gene ambiguous. CDR1 MNHEY and CDR2 SMNVEV come from the germline V gene (reference sequence). The CDR3 runs to 13 residues. The germline V and J ends were trimmed by 3 bases and 2 bases, with 8 bases remaining between them. In nucleotides, the CDR3 is TGTGCCAGCAGTTTTAAGCCAACCTACGAGCAGTACTTC. Protein product: CASSFKPTYEQYF.

This clonotype has only a few counts. The chain joins TRBV4-1 to TRBJ2-7; the match to TRBD2 covers 7 bases. V shed 1 base, J shed 2 bases, and the junction held 5 bases outside the gene matches. In germline, CDR1 is MGHRA, CDR2 YSYEKL. The CDR3 extends over 15 amino acids. CDR3 nucleotides: TGCGCCAGCAGCCAAGGTCGCGGGAGAACCTACGAGCAGTACTTC. Protein: CASSQGRGRTYEQYF.

This clonotype was picked up many times. The genes are TRBV29-1 and TRBJ1-1; tentative D call: TRBD1 (5 bases). Germline V gene data show CDR1 as SQVTM and CDR2 as ANQGSEA. This CDR3 has 13 residues. V was trimmed by 3 bases and J by 10 bases, leaving 18 bases between them. The CDR3 loop reads CSVDRDGGRVAFF. The CDR3 DNA sequence: TGCAGCGTTGATCGGGACGGCGGGAGGGTAGCTTTCTTT.

The rearrangement links TRBV20-1 to TRBJ1-1, with no clear D. The CDR3 covers 13 residues. Germline loops: CDR1 DFQATT, CDR2 SNEGSKA (reference sequence). V lost 0 bases, J lost 4 bases, and 9 bases lay in between. The CDR3 DNA reads TGCAGTGCTAGAGATAGGACGGGCACTGAAGCTTTCTTT. This sequence encodes CSARDRTGTEAFF.

The chain is built from TRBV7-6 and TRBJ1-1; D is unclear. CDR3 size: 13 residues. The V end was cut by 5 bases, the J end by 3 bases, with 10 bases between. Germline loops: CDR1 SGHVS, CDR2 FNYEAQ. CDR3 sequence reads: CASSAGSHTEAFF. The CDR3 coding sequence is TGTGCCAGCAGCGCCGGATCTCACACTGAAGCTTTCTTT.

The rearrangement links TRBV20-1 to TRBJ2-1; 8 bases line up with TRBD1. From germline, CDR1 is DFQATT and CDR2 SNEGSKA (reference sequence). CDR3 length: 14 residues. V lost 4 bases to trimming and J lost 1 base; unmatched junction nucleotides: 3. The DNA of the CDR3 is TGCAGTGCTACGGACAGGGCTTCCTACAATGAGCAGTTCTTC. It codes for CSATDRASYNEQFF.

Only a few counts were recorded for this clonotype. The chain couples TRBV20-1 to TRBJ2-1, with D tentatively TRBD2 (7 bases). Germline values: CDR1 DFQATT, CDR2 SNEGSKA (reference sequence). There are 15 residues in the CDR3. V lost 4 bases, J lost 2 bases, and 15 bases lay in between. The CDR3 reads CSATNPGGTYNEQFF. The CDR3 DNA follows: TGCAGTGCTACGAACCCGGGGGGCACCTACAATGAGCAGTTCTTC.

V and J are TRBV28 and TRBJ2-3, with a possible D match to TRBD2 (6 bases). The V gene's germline CDR1 is MDHEN and CDR2 SYDVKM. V lost 5 bases and J lost 1, with 19 bases in between. The CDR3 loop spans 17 amino acids. CDR3 region: CASSPLFGGLGTDTQYF. The CDR3, as DNA: TGTGCCAGCAGTCCACTCTTTGGAGGGCTCGGCACAGATACGCAGTATTTT.

CDR3 protein: CASRAYGTGDDQPQHF. DNA of the CDR3: TGTGCCAGCAGAGCGTACGGGACAGGGGATGATCAGCCCCAGCATTTT. The chain carries TRBV2 and TRBJ1-5; 10 positions agree with TRBD1. J lost 5 bases, V lost 6 bases, and 10 bases had no gene match. CDR1 is SNHLY and CDR2 is FYNNEI in the germline V gene. The CDR3 covers 16 residues. The full variable domain, its missing parts supplied by reference TRBV2 and TRBJ1-5, is EPEVTQTPSHQVTQMGQEVILRCVPISNHLYFYWYRQILGQKVEFLVSFYNNEISEKSEIFDDQFSVERPDGSNFTLKIRSTKLEDSAMYFCASRAYGTGDDQPQHFGDGTRLSIL.

CDR3 in DNA: TGTGCCAGCAGCCATCTACTAGCGCCCTACACAGATACGCAGTATTTT. The encoded protein is CASSHLLAPYTDTQYF. The chain couples TRBV14 to TRBJ2-3; 7 bases line up with TRBD2. J lost 2 bases, V lost 3 bases, and 8 bases had no gene match. In germline, CDR1 is SGHDN, CDR2 FVKESK. This CDR3 is 16 amino acids long.

A few counts support this clonotype. The chain couples TRBV7-6 to TRBJ2-1; 11 nucleotides match TRBD2. The CDR3 length is 16 residues. The germline V gene encodes CDR1 SGHVS and CDR2 FNYEAQ. The V and J ends lost 1 base and 4 bases, in that order; junction bases with no gene match: 3. The CDR3 here is CASSLEASGGYNEQFF. The CDR3 DNA follows: TGTGCCAGCAGCTTAGAGGCTAGCGGGGGGTACAATGAGCAGTTCTTC.

This clonotype was seen a handful of times. The chain couples TRBV12-3 or TRBV12-4 to TRBJ1-2; TRBD1 agrees at 7 bases. V gave up 4 bases and J gave up 8 bases; unmatched junction bases: 13. The CDR3 contains 15 residues. The CDR3 sequence is CASSSTGVLWLGYTF. DNA for the CDR3: TGTGCCAGCAGTTCAACAGGGGTCCTATGGTTGGGCTACACCTTC.

The genes are TRBV6-5 and TRBJ2-5; D is perhaps TRBD2 (5 bases). The tail of the sequence fits TRBJ2-7 better, so the J call may be wrong. CDR3 length: 13 residues. In germline, CDR1 is MNHEY, CDR2 SVGAGI. CDR3 nucleotide sequence: TGTGCCAGCAGTTCCACCACGGGGAACGAGCAGTACTTC. This codes for CASSSTTGNEQYF.

A few counts support this clonotype. This chain joins TRBV28 and TRBJ2-1; D not certain. V was clipped by 2 bases and J by 6 bases, with 8 bases between them. Germline V CDR1 and CDR2: MDHEN, SYDVKM. The CDR3 spans 13 residues. As DNA, the CDR3 is TGTGCCAGCAGTTTACAAGGGATCAATGAGCAGTTCTTC. Translating gives CASSLQGINEQFF.

The rearrangement joins TRBV5-1 to TRBJ2-7, with 9 bases that match TRBD2. The CDR3 is 16 amino acids. With V trimmed by 3 bases and J by 4 bases, 11 bases remained unmatched. Germline values: CDR1 SGHRS, CDR2 YFSETQ. The DNA for the CDR3 is TGCGCCAGCAGCTCCTCAACTAGCGGGTCTATATACGAGCAGTACTTC. Translating gives CASSSSTSGSIYEQYF.